Listed below are T cell receptor beta chains from one sample, sequenced in a study of blood T cell repertoires in COVID-19. Assay: immunoSEQ multiplex PCR; the TCRdb copy retains only in-frame clones and omits some. The data hold 84,000 or so clones, with 80% to 90% observed a single time. Material: peripheral blood. These receptor sequences come from a woman of 80 years or more with acute or convalescent COVID-19. CDR3s include the opening cysteine and the closing phenylalanine or tryptophan. D genes are given only for firm matches. Clone size appears in some rows only: once, few, many, or a class for an expanded clone.

v_gene: TRBV2; d_gene: NA; abundance: NA; j_gene: TRBJ2-1; CDR3aa: CASSGSGVYYNEQFF; CDR3nt: TGTGCCAGCAGTGGATCAGGGGTATACTACAATGAGCAGTTCTTC
v_gene: TRBV5-4; d_gene: TRBD2; abundance: NA; j_gene: TRBJ2-1; CDR3aa: CASSLVVLAGGNEQFF; CDR3nt: TGTGCCAGCAGCCTGGTGGTCCTAGCGGGGGGCAATGAGCAGTTCTTC
v_gene: TRBV27; d_gene: TRBD1; abundance: NA; j_gene: TRBJ1-5; CDR3aa: CASSRTPGGVDQPQHF; CDR3nt: TGTGCCAGCAGTCGCACCCCAGGGGGCGTCGATCAGCCCCAGCATTTT
v_gene: TRBV6-5; d_gene: NA; abundance: NA; j_gene: TRBJ1-1; CDR3aa: CASKNLYSEAFF; CDR3nt: TGTGCCAGCAAAAACCTATACAGTGAAGCTTTCTTT
v_gene: TRBV19; d_gene: NA; abundance: NA; j_gene: TRBJ2-6; CDR3aa: CASSIDLRLHSEANVLTF; CDR3nt: TGTGCCAGTAGTATAGATCTTAGACTGCACTCTGAGGCCAACGTCCTGACTTTC
v_gene: TRBV28; d_gene: TRBD2; abundance: many; j_gene: TRBJ2-7; CDR3aa: CASSSRTSGTYEQYF; CDR3nt: TGTGCCAGCAGTTCACGGACTAGCGGGACCTACGAGCAGTACTTC
v_gene: TRBV5-6; d_gene: TRBD1; abundance: NA; j_gene: TRBJ1-6; CDR3aa: CASSSWGQLQSPLHF; CDR3nt: TGTGCCAGCAGCTCATGGGGACAGCTTCAATCACCCCTCCACTTT
v_gene: TRBV9; d_gene: TRBD1; abundance: NA; j_gene: TRBJ1-4; CDR3aa: CASSAQGATNEKLFF; CDR3nt: TGTGCCAGCAGCGCGCAGGGGGCCACTAATGAAAAACTGTTTTTT
v_gene: TRBV27; d_gene: NA; abundance: NA; j_gene: TRBJ2-5; CDR3aa: CASSLLRGATGRETQYF; CDR3nt: TGTGCCAGCAGTTTACTCCGGGGGGCAACCGGTCGAGAGACCCAGTACTTC
v_gene: TRBV6-5; d_gene: NA; abundance: NA; j_gene: TRBJ1-2; CDR3aa: CASSPRVGYGYTF; CDR3nt: TGTGCCAGCAGTCCCCGAGTCGGCTATGGCTACACCTTC
v_gene: TRBV6-6; d_gene: TRBD1; abundance: once; j_gene: TRBJ1-2; CDR3aa: CASSFTGQGSYGYTF; CDR3nt: TGTGCCAGCAGTTTCACGGGACAGGGTTCCTATGGCTACACCTTC
v_gene: TRBV10-3; d_gene: TRBD1; abundance: NA; j_gene: TRBJ2-5; CDR3aa: CAISQTGAGETQYF; CDR3nt: TGTGCCATCAGTCAGACAGGGGCTGGGGAGACCCAGTACTTC
v_gene: TRBV10-3; d_gene: NA; abundance: NA; j_gene: TRBJ2-7; CDR3aa: CAISEALAPYEQYF; CDR3nt: TGTGCCATCAGTGAAGCGTTGGCCCCCTACGAGCAGTACTTC
v_gene: TRBV19; d_gene: NA; abundance: NA; j_gene: TRBJ1-3; CDR3aa: CASSPGTSGNTIYF; CDR3nt: TGTGCCAGTAGTCCGGGGACTTCTGGAAACACCATATATTTT
v_gene: TRBV5-4; d_gene: TRBD1; abundance: few; j_gene: TRBJ1-2; CDR3aa: CASRPGRGLYGYTF; CDR3nt: TGTGCCAGCAGACCGGGCAGGGGGCTCTATGGCTACACCTTC
v_gene: TRBV27; d_gene: NA; abundance: NA; j_gene: TRBJ1-6; CDR3aa: CASSFMKGAAYNSPLHF; CDR3nt: TGTGCCAGCAGTTTTATGAAAGGGGCCGCATATAATTCACCCCTCCACTTT
v_gene: TRBV12-3/TRBV12-4; d_gene: TRBD1; abundance: few; j_gene: TRBJ2-7; CDR3aa: CASGLGGLEQYF; CDR3nt: TGTGCCAGCGGCCTAGGGGGCCTCGAGCAGTACTTC
v_gene: TRBV10-3; d_gene: TRBD2; abundance: NA; j_gene: TRBJ2-6; CDR3aa: CAINGGGTGANVLTF; CDR3nt: TGTGCCATCAACGGCGGGGGTACCGGGGCCAACGTCCTGACTTTC
v_gene: TRBV11-3; d_gene: NA; abundance: NA; j_gene: TRBJ2-2; CDR3aa: CASSLITGMVTGELFF; CDR3nt: TGTGCCAGCAGCTTGATAACAGGGATGGTGACCGGGGAGCTGTTTTTT
v_gene: TRBV5-1; d_gene: NA; abundance: NA; j_gene: TRBJ2-2; CDR3aa: CASSLAGNTGELFF; CDR3nt: TGCGCCAGCAGCTTGGCGGGGAACACCGGGGAGCTGTTTTTT
v_gene: TRBV6-2/TRBV6-3; d_gene: NA; abundance: NA; j_gene: TRBJ2-7; CDR3aa: CASSPSRVARGDEQYF; CDR3nt: TGTGCCAGCAGCCCTTCCCGAGTGGCTAGGGGTGACGAGCAGTACTTC
v_gene: TRBV7-9; d_gene: NA; abundance: NA; j_gene: TRBJ1-4; CDR3aa: CASSPRDFNEKLFF; CDR3nt: TGTGCCAGCAGCCCCCGGGACTTCAATGAAAAACTGTTTTTT
v_gene: TRBV6-2/TRBV6-3; d_gene: NA; abundance: NA; j_gene: TRBJ2-3; CDR3aa: CASSRGRQRGSDTQYF; CDR3nt: TGTGCCAGCAGTAGGGGCCGTCAAAGGGGGTCGGATACGCAGTATTTT
v_gene: TRBV11-2; d_gene: NA; abundance: many; j_gene: TRBJ1-2; CDR3aa: CASRSTRNYGYTF; CDR3nt: TGTGCCAGCAGGTCGACAAGGAACTATGGCTACACCTTC
v_gene: TRBV28; d_gene: NA; abundance: NA; j_gene: TRBJ1-3; CDR3aa: CASTQGSGNTIYF; CDR3nt: TGTGCCAGCACCCAGGGCTCTGGAAACACCATATATTTT
v_gene: TRBV6-2/TRBV6-3; d_gene: NA; abundance: NA; j_gene: TRBJ1-6; CDR3aa: CASSTHRTYYNSPLHF; CDR3nt: TGTGCCAGCAGTACCCACCGGACATACTATAATTCACCCCTCCACTTT
v_gene: TRBV16; d_gene: TRBD1; abundance: NA; j_gene: TRBJ1-1; CDR3aa: CASSPSGQAYTEAFF; CDR3nt: TGTGCCAGCAGCCCTTCTGGACAGGCGTACACTGAAGCTTTCTTT
v_gene: TRBV6-5; d_gene: NA; abundance: NA; j_gene: TRBJ1-5; CDR3aa: CASSYNSNNQPQHF; CDR3nt: TGTGCCAGCAGTTACAACAGCAACAATCAGCCCCAGCATTTT
v_gene: TRBV12-5; d_gene: TRBD1; abundance: few; j_gene: TRBJ1-2; CDR3aa: CASGPTRQGAEDGYTF; CDR3nt: TGTGCTAGTGGTCCCACGCGACAGGGGGCGGAGGATGGCTACACCTTC
v_gene: TRBV10-3; d_gene: TRBD1; abundance: NA; j_gene: TRBJ1-4; CDR3aa: CAISESGGEEKLFF; CDR3nt: TGTGCCATCAGTGAGTCAGGGGGCGAGGAAAAACTGTTTTTT
v_gene: TRBV19; d_gene: NA; abundance: NA; j_gene: TRBJ2-5; CDR3aa: CATTSGDSQETQYF; CDR3nt: TGTGCCACCACGTCCGGTGACAGCCAAGAGACCCAGTACTTC